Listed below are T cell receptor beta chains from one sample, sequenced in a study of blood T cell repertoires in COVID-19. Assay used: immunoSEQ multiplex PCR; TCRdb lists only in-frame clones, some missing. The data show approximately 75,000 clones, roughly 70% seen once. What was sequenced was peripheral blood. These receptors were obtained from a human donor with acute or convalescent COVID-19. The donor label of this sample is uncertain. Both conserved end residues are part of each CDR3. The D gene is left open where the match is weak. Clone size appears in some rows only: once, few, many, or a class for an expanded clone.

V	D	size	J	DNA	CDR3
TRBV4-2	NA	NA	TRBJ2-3	TGTGCCAGCAGCCTGGGCCAAAACACAGATACGCAGTATTTT	CASSLGQNTDTQYF
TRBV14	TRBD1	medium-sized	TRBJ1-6	TGTGCCAGCAGCCAGTATACAGGGGCCGCGTATAATTCACCCCTCCACTTT	CASSQYTGAAYNSPLHF
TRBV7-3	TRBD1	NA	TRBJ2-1	TGTGCCAGCAGCCCGAACGACAGGGGTCCGTACAATGAGCAGTTCTTC	CASSPNDRGPYNEQFF
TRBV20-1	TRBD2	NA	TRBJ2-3	TGCAGTGCTAGTGTTGGCGGGGGGGTAGATACGCAGTATTTT	CSASVGGGVDTQYF
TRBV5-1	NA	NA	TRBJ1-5	TGCGCCAGCAGCTTCGTACCACTGACAGATAGCCTCGTCAATCAGCCCCAGCATTTT	CASSFVPLTDSLVNQPQHF
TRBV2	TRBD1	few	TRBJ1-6	TGTGCCAGCAGTGGCAACAGGGGTCCCAATTCACCCCTCCACTTT	CASSGNRGPNSPLHF
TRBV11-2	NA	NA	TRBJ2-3	TGTGCCAGCAGCTCAGGGGCAGATACGCAGTATTTT	CASSSGADTQYF
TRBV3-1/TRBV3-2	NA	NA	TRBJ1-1	TGTGCCAGCACCCCTCTGCAGGGGCACACTGAAGCTTTCTTT	CASTPLQGHTEAFF
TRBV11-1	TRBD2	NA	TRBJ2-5	TGTGCCAGCAGCTTTTCCGGGACTAGCGAAGAGACCCAGTACTTC	CASSFSGTSEETQYF
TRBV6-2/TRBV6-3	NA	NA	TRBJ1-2	TGTGCCAGCAGTTACGCCGACAGTTCCTATGGCTACACCTTC	CASSYADSSYGYTF
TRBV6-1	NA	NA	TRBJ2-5	TGTGCCAGCAGTGAAAGGGGGTCGGGGCAGACCCAGTACTTC	CASSERGSGQTQYF
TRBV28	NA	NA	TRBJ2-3	TGTGCCAGCAGTTTGCGGGGACGGGCAGATACGCAGTATTTT	CASSLRGRADTQYF
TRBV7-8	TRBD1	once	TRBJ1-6	TGTGCCAGCAGCCCAGCGGACAGGCCGAATTCACCCCTCCACTTT	CASSPADRPNSPLHF
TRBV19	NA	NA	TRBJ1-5	TGTGCCAGTAGAGTCCGGCAGGGTGCGAATCAGCCCCAGCATTTT	CASRVRQGANQPQHF
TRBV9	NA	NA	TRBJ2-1	TGTGCCAGCAGCGTAGCGGGGAGTGGACCCTACAATGAGCAGTTCTTC	CASSVAGSGPYNEQFF
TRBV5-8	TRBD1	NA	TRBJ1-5	TGTGCCAGCAGCCGTCACAGGGGTTATAGCAATCAGCCCCAGCATTTT	CASSRHRGYSNQPQHF
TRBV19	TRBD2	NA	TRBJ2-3	TGTGCCAGTCGGACTAGCGGCACAGATACGCAGTATTTT	CASRTSGTDTQYF
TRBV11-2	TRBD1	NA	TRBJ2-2	TGTGCCAGCAGCTTAACGACAGGGGGAGGTGCCGGGGAGCTGTTTTTT	CASSLTTGGGAGELFF
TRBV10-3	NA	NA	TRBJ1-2	TGTGCCATCAGTGGGGGGCTGGGACGTGGCTACACCTTC	CAISGGLGRGYTF
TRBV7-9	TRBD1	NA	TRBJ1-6	TGTGCCAGCAGCTTCGGACAGGGATACAATTCACCCCTCCACTTT	CASSFGQGYNSPLHF
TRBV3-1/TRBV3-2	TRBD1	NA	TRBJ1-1	TGTGCCAGCAGCCGATTAGGGACAGGGTGGGAAGCTTTCTTT	CASSRLGTGWEAFF
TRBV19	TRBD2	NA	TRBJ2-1	TGTGCCAGTAGCACCATCGGGACTAGCTCCTACAATGAGCAGTTCTTC	CASSTIGTSSYNEQFF
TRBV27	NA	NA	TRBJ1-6	TGTGCCAGCAGTTTAAGGGGCCGGGAGAGCTCCTATAATTCACCCCTCCACTTT	CASSLRGRESSYNSPLHF
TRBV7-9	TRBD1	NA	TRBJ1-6	TGTGCCAGCAGCTCGGGACAGGGGAGTTCACCCCTCCACTTT	CASSSGQGSSPLHF
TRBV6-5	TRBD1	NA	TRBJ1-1	TGTGCCAGCAGGCCAGGGGGGTGGACTGAAGCTTTCTTT	CASRPGGWTEAFF
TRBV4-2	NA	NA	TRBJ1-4	TGTGCCAGCAGACTCAGGGAGGATGAAAAACTGTTTTTT	CASRLREDEKLFF
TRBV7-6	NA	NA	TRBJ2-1	TGTGCCAGCAGCTTAAAACACGAGCAGTTCTTC	CASSLKHEQFF
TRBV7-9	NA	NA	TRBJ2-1	TGTGCCAGCAGCTTGAGTCTATCATCATCTGAGCAGTTCTTC	CASSLSLSSSEQFF
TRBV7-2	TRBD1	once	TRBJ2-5	TGTGCCAGCAGCCCGACCTATAGACAGGGGGAGACCCAGTACTTC	CASSPTYRQGETQYF
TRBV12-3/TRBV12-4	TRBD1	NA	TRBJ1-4	TGTGCCAGCGCCAGGGGGCGGGGTGAAAAACTGTTTTTT	CASARGRGEKLFF
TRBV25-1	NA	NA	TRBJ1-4	TGTGCCAGCTCCAAACAGGAAAAACTGTTTTTT	CASSKQEKLFF
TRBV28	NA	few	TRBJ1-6	TGTGCCAGCAGTTCTCCGCCTGGAGGCAGAGTTTTCTATAATTCACCCCTCCACTTT	CASSSPPGGRVFYNSPLHF
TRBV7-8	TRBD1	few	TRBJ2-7	TGTGCCAGCAGCTGGGACAGGGGGTTAAACGAGCAGTACTTC	CASSWDRGLNEQYF
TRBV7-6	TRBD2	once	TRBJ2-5	TGTGCCAGCAGCTTACCTACGACTAGCGGGGGGACCCAGTACTTC	CASSLPTTSGGTQYF
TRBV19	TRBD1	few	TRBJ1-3	TGTGCCAGTAGTTTTCTCGGGACAGGGAGCTCTGGAAACACCATATATTTT	CASSFLGTGSSGNTIYF
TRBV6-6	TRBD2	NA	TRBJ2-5	TGTGCCAGCAGTTACTCTTCTAGCGGTCAAGAGACCCAGTACTTC	CASSYSSSGQETQYF
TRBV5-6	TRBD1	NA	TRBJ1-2	TGTGCCAGCAGCCCACTCGGACAGGGTCATGGCTACACCTTC	CASSPLGQGHGYTF
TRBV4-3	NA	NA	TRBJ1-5	TGCGCCAGCAGCCAAGATGGGGGAGGGAATCAGCCCCAGCATTTT	CASSQDGGGNQPQHF
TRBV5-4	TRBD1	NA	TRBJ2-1	TGTGCCAGCAGCTTAAGGGGACAGCCCTACAATGAGCAGTTCTTC	CASSLRGQPYNEQFF
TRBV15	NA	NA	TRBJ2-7	TGTGCCACCAGCAGGCCCCCAGGGCGGGATACCTACGAGCAGTACTTC	CATSRPPGRDTYEQYF
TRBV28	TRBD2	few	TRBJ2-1	TGTGCCAGCAGTTTCCCCAGGAGCGGGAGGGGAAATGAGCAGTTCTTC	CASSFPRSGRGNEQFF
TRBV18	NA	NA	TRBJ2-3	TGTGCCAGCTCACCAGGTGGCAGGGTGTTAGCAGATACGCAGTATTTT	CASSPGGRVLADTQYF
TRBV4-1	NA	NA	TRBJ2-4	TGCGCCAGCAGCCAACCTAGCCTCTCGGTCAAAAACATTCAGTACTTC	CASSQPSLSVKNIQYF
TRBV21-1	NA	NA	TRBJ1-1	TGTGCCAGCAGCAATGGTGGGACAGGGAACACTGAAGCTTTCTTT	CASSNGGTGNTEAFF
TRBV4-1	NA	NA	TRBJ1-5	TGCGCCAGCAGCCAAGTATTTCATCAGCCCCAGCATTTT	CASSQVFHQPQHF
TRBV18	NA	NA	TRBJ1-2	TGTGCCAGCTCACCACAGGAGAACTATGGCTACACCTTC	CASSPQENYGYTF
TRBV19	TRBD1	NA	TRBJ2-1	TGTGCCAGTAGCGGACAGGGGGCGACCAATGAGCAGTTCTTC	CASSGQGATNEQFF
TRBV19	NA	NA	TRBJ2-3	TGTGCCAGTAGTAATCGCGGGCAGGACCCTACAGATACGCAGTATTTT	CASSNRGQDPTDTQYF
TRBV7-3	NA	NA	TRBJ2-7	TGTGCCAGCTCTCAGGGGACAAACTCCTACGAGCAGTACTTC	CASSQGTNSYEQYF
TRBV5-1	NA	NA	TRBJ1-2	TGCGCCAGCAGCCGACAACTGGACTTGCCCAGCGAGGGCTACACCTTC	CASSRQLDLPSEGYTF
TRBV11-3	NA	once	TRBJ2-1	TGTGCCAGCAGCTTAGGGCTAGTGGGTGAGCAGTTCTTC	CASSLGLVGEQFF
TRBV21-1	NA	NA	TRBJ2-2	TGTGCCAGCGCACTCCGGGACAGGGAGGCACTTCGCCTGCACGCCGGGGAGCTGTTTTTT	CASALRDREALRLHAGELFF
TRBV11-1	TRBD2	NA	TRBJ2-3	TGTGCCAGCAGCTTAGAAACCGGGGGGAACACAGATACGCAGTATTTT	CASSLETGGNTDTQYF
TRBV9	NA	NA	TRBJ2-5	TGTGCCAGCAGCGTAGGGTCAGGAAAACTCCAAGAGACCCAGTACTTC	CASSVGSGKLQETQYF
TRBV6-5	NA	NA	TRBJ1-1	TGTGCCAGCAGGAGGACAAGGAACACTGAAGCTTTCTTT	CASRRTRNTEAFF
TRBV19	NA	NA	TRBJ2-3	TGTGCCAGTAGTGTGGGGCAAGATACGCAGTATTTT	CASSVGQDTQYF
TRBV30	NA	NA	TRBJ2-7	TGTGCCTGGAGCCCCCGACAGAATACCTACGAGCAGTACTTC	CAWSPRQNTYEQYF